A single sample is the source of the 9 T cell receptor beta chains below, sequenced in a study of T cells in Graves' hyperthyroidism and ophthalmopathy. RNA transcripts provided the source from which TCR beta CDR3 regions were amplified. HTBI primers were used for first-round RT-PCR of the TCR CDR3. TCRdb recomputed calls from the multiplex PCR reads with MiXCR, one row per CDR3 protein. This sample carries fewer than 650,000 distinct CDR3 sequences, 14% of them seen once, and the ten largest clones take approximately 15%. The sample was blood. Receptor source: a woman aged 40 to 50 with Graves' hyperthyroidism.

This clonotype was observed many times. The J gene is TRBJ1-5, the V gene TRBV11-2; D ambiguous. The CDR3 is 13 residues long. The germline V and J ends were trimmed by 2 bases and 2 bases, with 4 bases remaining between them. CDR1 is SGHAT and CDR2 is FQNNGV in the germline V gene. CDR3 nucleotides: TGTGCCAGCAGCTTATCTCGCAATCAGCCCCAGCATTTT. This sequence encodes CASSLSRNQPQHF.

This clonotype was picked up a small number of times. A much larger clone sits a single nucleotide away, making a read error possible. This chain links TRBV28 with TRBJ2-1, with unresolved D. Germline CDR1 and CDR2: MDHEN and SYDVKM. The CDR3 contains 11 residues. The CDR3 spells CASNSYNEQLF. CDR3 coding DNA: TGTGCCAGCAACTCCTACAATGAGCAGCTCTTC.

This clonotype was seen many times. V and J are TRBV5-1 and TRBJ1-5, with 8 bases lining up with TRBD1. V dropped 1 base and J dropped 2; count of bases not matched to a gene: 8. Germline CDR1 is SGHRS and CDR2 is YFSETQ. This CDR3 is 17 amino acids long. CDR3 nucleotide sequence: TGCGCCAGCAGCTTGTACCCACCGGGACAGGGCAATCAGCCCCAGCATTTT. It translates to CASSLYPPGQGNQPQHF.

This clonotype was observed many times. The chain is built from TRBV20-1 and TRBJ1-1, with 7 bases fitting TRBD1. The CDR3 is 17 amino acids. V lost 3 bases and J lost 7; bases outside the gene matches: 20. Germline V gene lookup returns CDR1 DFQATT and CDR2 SNEGSKA (reference sequence). This CDR3 reads CSASGYGRSTGVFEAFF. Here the CDR3 DNA reads TGCAGTGCTAGTGGGTATGGAAGAAGCACAGGGGTATTTGAAGCTTTCTTT.

This clonotype came up many times. The V call is TRBV5-5, the J call TRBJ2-7; 12 nucleotides line up with TRBD1. Losses at the gene ends were 4 bases for V and 5 bases for J; bases not matched to a gene: 13. The CDR3 spans 17 residues. Germline assignment: CDR1 SGHKS and CDR2 YYEKEE (reference sequence). The CDR3 DNA is TGTGCCAGCAGCCTTAACTTTCCCGGGACAGGGGGCCACGAGCAGTACTTC. Translation: CASSLNFPGTGGHEQYF.

This clonotype was seen repeatedly, ten times or more. The chain carries TRBV5-1 and TRBJ2-1; D is possibly TRBD2 (5 bases). The ends were cut back, 9 bases at V and 5 bases at J, with 12 bases in the middle. The CDR3 length is 12 residues. Looked up from germline, CDR1 is SGHRS and CDR2 is YFSETQ. The CDR3 reads CAIAGPNNEQFF. DNA for the CDR3: TGCGCCATCGCGGGTCCAAACAATGAGCAGTTCTTC.

This clonotype was seen a handful of times. CDR3 amino acids: CAWSVGIMNTEAFF. CDR3 nucleotide sequence: TGTGCCTGGAGTGTAGGGATTATGAACACTGAAGCTTTCTTT. This chain connects TRBV30 to TRBJ1-1; no clear D gene. V lost 0 bases and J lost 0, with 8 bases in between. Germline CDR1 reads GTSNPN; CDR2 reads SVGIG (reference sequence). CDR3 size: 14 residues.

This clonotype has ten or more counts. The chain has TRBV18 and TRBJ1-1; D perhaps matches TRBD1 (5 bases). The CDR3 has 14 residues. V dropped 4 bases and J dropped 1 base, with 10 bases sitting between them. The V gene's germline CDR1 is KGHSH and CDR2 LQKENI. The CDR3, as DNA: TGTGCCAGCTCACTGTCGACAGAGAACACTGAAGCTTTCTTT. This gives the protein CASSLSTENTEAFF.

This clonotype was detected a few times. The CDR3 nucleotides read TGCGCCAGCAGCTTGGGATTGGCAGGGCGAGGGTCTGGAAACACCATATATTTT. It yields the protein CASSLGLAGRGSGNTIYF. V gene TRBV5-1 combines with J gene TRBJ1-3, with D possibly matching TRBD1 (5 bases). The CDR3 consists of 18 residues. CDR1 is SGHRS and CDR2 is YFSETQ in the germline V gene. Trimming took off 0 bases at V and 1 base at J, with 17 bases between the two ends.